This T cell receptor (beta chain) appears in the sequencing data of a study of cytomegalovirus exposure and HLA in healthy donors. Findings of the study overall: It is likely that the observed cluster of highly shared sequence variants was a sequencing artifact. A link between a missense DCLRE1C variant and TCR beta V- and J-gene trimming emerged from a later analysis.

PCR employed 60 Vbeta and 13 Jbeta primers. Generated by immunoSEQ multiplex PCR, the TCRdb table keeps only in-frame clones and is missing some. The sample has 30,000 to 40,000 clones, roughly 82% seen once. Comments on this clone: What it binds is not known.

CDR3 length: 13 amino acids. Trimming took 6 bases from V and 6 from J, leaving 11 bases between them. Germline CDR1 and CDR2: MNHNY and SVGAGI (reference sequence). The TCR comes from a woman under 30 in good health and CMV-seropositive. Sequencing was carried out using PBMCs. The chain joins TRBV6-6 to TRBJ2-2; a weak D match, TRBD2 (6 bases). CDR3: CASSGREAGELFF. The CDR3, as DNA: TGTGCCAGCAGCGGCAGGGAGGCCGGGGAGCTGTTTTTT.